This paragraph covers one TCR beta chain sequence. No antigen is known for it. Within one base of it there is no much larger clone, and no base qualities were kept. This sample stems from a study of CD8+ T cells in alopecia areata (dated by TCRdb to 2017 to 2018). Regarding the research as a whole: The treated patients, all with moderate-to-severe alopecia areata, were enrolled in an open-label pilot trial of oral tofacitinib given at 5 to 10 mg twice daily. Tofacitinib was given for 6 to 18 months, followed by 6 months of follow-up off drug to assess delayed response and recurrence. In treated patients, disease severity was measured using the SALT score, which gives the percentage of scalp surface area affected. High-throughput TCRbeta sequencing was used to examine T cell clonal expansion in alopecia areata in both the C3H/HeJ mouse model and human patients. Scalp tissue and sorted CD4+ and CD8+ peripheral blood T cells from patchy and totalis/universalis alopecia areata patients and from healthy controls were covered by human TCRbeta sequencing. Tofacitinib-treated patients had biopsies at baseline and at 4 and 24 weeks of treatment, with a later scalp biopsy in several patients. Scalp clonality was compared among normal scalp (n=4), patchy alopecia areata scalp (n=8), and alopecia totalis/universalis scalp (n=8). RNA was obtained with the PAXgene miRNA kit for fixed scalp, the miRNeasy kit for PBMCs, and the RNeasy kit for mouse skin. TCRbeta CDR3 regions were amplified by immunoSEQ multiplex PCR using 35 Vbeta forward and 13 Jbeta reverse primers. The study at large found these results: Shared TCR sequences between patients were less evident than in mice, which may be partly attributable to HLA diversity in the patient population. Scalp TCR repertoire analysis is complicated because resident alphabeta T cells in normal human skin are also sequenced, whereas mouse skin is dominated by gammadelta T cells. Because the treated cohort was small and included a single nonresponder, larger studies are needed to assess links between baseline CD8+ expansion and response. During tofacitinib treatment, many expanded lesional clones stuck around in both scalp and blood, and this persistence may partly explain why relapse happens after treatment is stopped. Higher clonality and more expanded CD8+ clones were observed in lesional scalp than in normal scalp, particularly in alopecia totalis/universalis, a finding suggestive of antigenic drive. Tofacitinib significantly lowered scalp clonality and the number of expanded CD8+ clones among the top 100 scalp clones.

Inclusive of the bounding cysteine and phenylalanine, the CDR3 is 15 residues long. The read is trimmed to its CDR3 DNA, 45 bases read in frame from base 1. CDR1 and CDR2, looked up from the germline V gene, are MGHRA and YSYEKL. The germline ends are 7 bases apart after V is trimmed by 1 base and J by 0 bases. To prepare the library, the immunoSEQ multiplex PCR assay was applied. To provide template for TCR sequencing, every sample had RNA extracted and reverse transcribed into cDNA. First-strand cDNA was synthesized using SuperScript III with a 2:1 mix of oligo-dT and random hexamers. A synthetic immune receptor repertoire was used to gauge amplification bias, and whatever bias remained was removed computationally. From the authors' description of their analysis: Raw reads were preprocessed to remove errors, and CDR3 was defined by IMGT conventions from the conserved cysteine to phenylalanine. Clonality was computed by normalizing Shannon entropy by log2 of the number of productive unique TCRs and subtracting the result from 1. Scalp TCRbeta sequences were cross-referenced with sorted blood CD4 and CD8 repertoires so that the CD4 or CD8 identity of scalp clones could be inferred. The source is immuneACCESS, and TCRdb retained only in-frame sequences with V and J called. Part of the clones is not carried over; for the studies checked, unresolved V genes explain less than half of this, and the remainder is unexplained. The DNA gave D and trimming, while V, J and clone size come from that table. The sample includes 200,000 or so clones, with roughly 60% observed a single time. About 5% of the sample rests with the top ten.

Reading the label with the study, this specimen's time point is: 24 weeks on oral tofacitinib. Taken with the paper, the label for treatment or condition translates to: oral pan-JAK inhibitor, 5-10 mg twice daily. From alopecia areata patients, peripheral blood was collected along with lesional scalp punch biopsies. PBMCs were isolated by density centrifugation and stained for CD3, CD4 and CD8, and CD4+ and CD8+ T cells were sorted on a FACSAria. The receptor was isolated from a human donor with alopecia areata. The chain links TRBV4-1 with TRBJ2-1; no confident D gene assignment can be made. Here the sequenced sample was CD4+ T cells sorted from blood, taken at week 24, from a patient treated with tofacitinib. The CDR3 region has the sequence CASSQGLGSYNEQFF. Here is the DNA: TGCGCCAGCAGCCAAGGTTTAGGCTCCTACAATGAGCAGTTCTTC.